This T cell receptor beta chain was observed in a study of monozygotic twins with inflammatory bowel disease. Regarding this clonotype: What it binds is unknown.

The draw for each donor consisted of a single 2.5 ml blood sample. UMIs that included a 6-nucleotide sample barcode were added by template switching, which took place during cDNA synthesis. TCRdb reprocessed the 5' RACE reads and keeps a single row for each CDR3 protein, giving no DNA. The sample has 200,000 to 250,000 distinct CDR3 sequences, and its top ten clones hold approximately 7.7%. The length of the CDR3 is 15 residues. CDR1 is DFQATT and CDR2 is SNEGSKA in the germline V gene (reference sequence). Whole-study findings and limits: A lone strong IBD-associated signal or clonotype found no support.

The source is a human donor with ulcerative colitis or Crohn's disease, or a healthy co-twin of an affected twin (not recorded which). Sequenced input: blood. The chain combines TRBV20-1 with TRBJ1-4; the TRBD1 assignment by TCRdb is unverifiable without DNA. Here the CDR3 reads CSARIGQQKNEKLFF.